Given below is one T cell receptor (beta chain) in context. This sample was included in a study of blood T cell repertoires in COVID-19. Study information: T cells, B-cell-depleted T cells, or PBMCs supplied cDNA or gDNA.

CDR1 SGDLS and CDR2 YYNGEE come from the germline V gene. The germline V and J ends were trimmed by 0 bases and 6 bases, with 12 bases remaining between them. This CDR3 region has 15 residues. In the authors' workflow: Amplification of reference gene primers provided the estimated nucleated cell counts. Libraries were prepared by immunoSEQ multiplex PCR; TCRdb keeps only in-frame clonotypes and omits some of them. V and J calls and clone size follow that table, whereas D and trimming were derived from the DNA. The sample consists of 95,000 to 150,000 clones, about 85% of them appearing once. The sequenced material came from peripheral blood. This receptor was identified in a woman aged 80 or over with COVID-19, enrolled during active disease. V usage is TRBV9 and J usage is TRBJ1-4; the D gene is possibly TRBD1 (6 bases). DNA for the CDR3: TGTGCCAGCAGCGTAGATCACAGGGCCGATGAAAAACTGTTTTTT. This encodes CASSVDHRADEKLFF. Full variable domain (rest looked up from reference TRBV9 and TRBJ1-4): DSGVTQTPKHLITATGQRVTLRCSPRSGDLSVYWYQQSLDQGLQFLIQYYNGEERAKGNILERFSAQQFPDLHSELNLSSLELGDSALYFCASSVDHRADEKLFFGSGTQLSVL.